The 25 T cell receptor beta chains in this list originate from one sample, sequenced in a study of blood T cell repertoires in COVID-19. Measured with immunoSEQ multiplex PCR; TCRdb has only the in-frame clones, and not every one. The sample shows 400,000 or so clones, around 87% of them seen only once. Material: PBMCs or T cells enriched from blood (not recorded which). All receptors derive from a man aged 40-49 years in a cohort exposed to, infected with or recovered from COVID-19 (not recorded which).

This chain links TRBV27 with TRBJ2-3; D unresolved. The V and J ends lost 0 bases and 4 bases respectively, with 5 bases between them. The CDR3 has 13 amino acids. Germline CDR1 reads MNHEY; CDR2 reads SMNVEV (reference sequence). DNA of the CDR3: TGTGCCAGCAGTTTATCGTTCGCAGATACGCAGTATTTT. Its translation: CASSLSFADTQYF.

The V and J genes are TRBV18 and TRBJ1-4; TRBD1 aligns across 8 bases. This CDR3 spans 14 amino acids. Germline CDR1 reads KGHSH; CDR2 reads LQKENI. The V and J ends lost 6 bases and 7 bases, in that order; junction bases with no gene match: 7. This chain's CDR3 is CASSPDRDGEKLFF. For the CDR3, the DNA is TGTGCCAGCTCGCCGGACAGGGATGGTGAAAAACTGTTTTTT.

This chain links TRBV15 with TRBJ1-4; no firm D call. Germline CDR1 reads LNHNV; CDR2 reads YYDKDF (reference sequence). The V gene lost 1 base and the J gene lost 0 bases, with 12 bases spanning the gap. There are 17 residues in the CDR3. The CDR3 DNA reads TGTGCCACCAGCAGAGCCCCCGAGGTTTCAACTAATGAAAAACTGTTTTTT. It specifies CATSRAPEVSTNEKLFF.

This clone was detected once. The genes are TRBV11-2 and TRBJ2-3, with TRBD1 identical over 7 bases. Germline V gene sequence: CDR1 SGHAT, CDR2 FQNNGV. This CDR3 has 16 amino acids. Losses at the gene ends were 1 base for V and 2 bases for J; bases not matched to a gene: 6. CDR3: CASSLGGTEITDTQYF. Written as DNA, the CDR3 is TGTGCCAGCAGCTTAGGGGGGACAGAAATCACAGATACGCAGTATTTT.

The chain combines TRBV10-3 with TRBJ2-7; 7 nucleotides line up with TRBD1. From germline, CDR1 is ENHRY and CDR2 SYGVKD. CDR3 length: 13 residues. V lost 5 bases, J lost 4 bases, and 5 bases stayed unmatched. The CDR3 nucleotides are TGTGCCATCAGTCCCGGGACAGCTTACGAGCAGTACTTC. As protein: CAISPGTAYEQYF.

A few counts support this clone. The J gene is TRBJ2-2, the V gene TRBV7-2, with TRBD2 as a possible D gene (6 bases). This CDR3 is 15 amino acids long. Germline CDR1 SGHTA, CDR2 FQGNSA. V was trimmed by 2 bases and J by 4 bases, leaving 11 bases between them. This chain's CDR3 is CASSLYGSATGELFF. DNA of the CDR3: TGTGCCAGCAGCTTATACGGGAGTGCCACCGGGGAGCTGTTTTTT. The complete variable domain, with remaining parts taken from reference TRBV7-2 and TRBJ2-2, reads GAGVSQSPSNKVTEKGKDVELRCDPISGHTALYWYRQSLGQGLEFLIYFQGNSAPDKSGLPSDRFSAERTGGSVSTLTIQRTQQEDSAVYLCASSLYGSATGELFFGEGSRLTVL.

This clone came up once. CDR3 coding DNA: TGTGCCAGCAGCGACCCCCGCGGCACAACCTACGAGCAGTACTTC. Translation: CASSDPRGTTYEQYF. The chain has TRBV3-1 (or the pseudogene TRBV3-2) and TRBJ2-7; D remains ambiguous. CDR1 LGHDT and CDR2 YNNKEL come from the germline V gene (reference sequence). The CDR3 contains 15 residues. V dropped 5 bases and J dropped 2 bases, with 16 bases sitting between them.

Details on this clone: This same CDR3 is encoded by further DNA sequences in the sample. The chain is built from TRBV5-1 and TRBJ2-1; the match to TRBD2 covers 12 bases. This CDR3 region has 16 residues. Per the germline V gene, CDR1 is SGHRS and CDR2 is YFSETQ. The V segment lost 4 bases and the J segment 7 bases; nucleotides outside the gene matches: 9. The CDR3 sequence is CASSPPLAGGGNEQFF. DNA for the CDR3: TGCGCCAGCAGCCCACCTCTAGCGGGAGGGGGTAATGAGCAGTTCTTC. The full variable domain, rest sourced from reference TRBV5-1 and TRBJ2-1, is KAGVTQTPRYLIKTRGQQVTLSCSPISGHRSVSWYQQTPGQGLQFLFEYFSETQRNKGNFPGRFSGRQFSNSRSEMNVSTLELGDSALYLCASSPPLAGGGNEQFFGPGTRLTVL.

Comment on this clone: The germline gene is not matched at one end of the junction; a read error may be the cause. J is TRBJ2-1 and V is TRBV20-1, with 7 bases lining up with TRBD2. CDR3 length: 14 residues. CDR1 and CDR2 from the germline V gene are DFQATT and SNEGSKA (reference sequence). The DNA for the CDR3 is TGCAATGCTAGTTCCGGGGAGGGTTTGAATGAGCAGTTCTTC. Its translation is CNASSGEGLNEQFF.

The CDR3 loop is CASSSRDRDQETQYF. The DNA of the CDR3 is TGTGCCAGCAGCTCCCGGGACAGGGATCAAGAGACCCAGTACTTC. J is TRBJ2-5 and V is TRBV27, with TRBD1 identical over 9 bases. Per germline, CDR1 MNHEY and CDR2 SMNVEV (reference sequence). This CDR3 is built from 15 residues. Trimming removed 6 bases from V and 2 bases from J; junction bases left unmatched: 7.

This chain connects TRBV6-2 or TRBV6-3 to TRBJ1-1; TRBD1 is a possible D gene (6 bases). This CDR3 region has 14 residues. In germline, CDR1 is MNHEY, CDR2 SVGEGT. The V and J ends lost 2 bases and 2 bases respectively, with 9 bases between them. CDR3 residues: CASSYTGTNTEAFF. In nucleotides, the CDR3 is TGTGCCAGCAGTTACACAGGGACCAACACTGAAGCTTTCTTT.

This clone was counted between two and nine times. The chain has TRBV4-1 and TRBJ1-4; 7 positions match TRBD1. V lost 4 bases, J lost 16 bases, and 15 bases stayed unmatched. Germline V CDR1 and CDR2: MGHRA, YSYEKL. This CDR3 has 14 amino acids. The CDR3 DNA sequence: TGCGCCAGCAGCCCGTCGGACAGGAGGAGTAACCCGTTTTTT. Its translation: CASSPSDRRSNPFF.

This chain connects TRBV30 to TRBJ1-6; 7 nucleotides line up with TRBD1. V was pared by 3 bases and J by 4 bases, with 3 bases of the junction left unmatched. The CDR3 is 14 amino acids. Germline CDR1 GTSNPN, CDR2 SVGIG (reference sequence). This chain's CDR3 is CAWRGQVYNSPLHF. The CDR3 DNA reads as TGTGCCTGGAGAGGACAGGTTTATAATTCACCCCTCCACTTT.

In its sample, this clone was seen once. CDR3 nucleotide sequence: TGCAGCGTTGATAGCGGAGCTAGCACAGATACGCAGTATTTT. It translates to CSVDSGASTDTQYF. The chain uses TRBV29-1 and TRBJ2-3; the D gene is possibly TRBD2 (6 bases). The CDR3 is made up of 14 amino acids. Germline V gene lookup returns CDR1 SQVTM and CDR2 ANQGSEA. V lost 3 bases and J lost 0, with 10 bases in between.

This sequence joins TRBV10-3 and TRBJ2-1, with 8 bases identical to TRBD2. V trimming: 6 bases; J trimming: 6 bases; junction bases outside the gene matches: 7. CDR3 length equals 14 residues. Per the germline V gene, CDR1 is ENHRY and CDR2 is SYGVKD. The CDR3 spells CAISQAGAINEQFF. In DNA, the CDR3 is TGTGCCATCAGCCAAGCGGGAGCTATCAATGAGCAGTTCTTC.

V gene TRBV18 combines with J gene TRBJ2-2, with D possibly TRBD1 on 6 matching bases. The CDR3 spans 16 residues. In germline, CDR1 is KGHSH, CDR2 LQKENI. V was cut by 5 bases and J by 1 base, with 14 bases left in between. The CDR3 is CASSDKPGQNTGELFF. In nucleotides, the CDR3 is TGTGCCAGCTCAGATAAACCGGGACAGAACACCGGGGAGCTGTTTTTT. Complete variable domain (other parts from reference TRBV18 and TRBJ2-2): NAGVMQNPRHLVRRRGQEARLRCSPMKGHSHVYWYRQLPEEGLKFMVYLQKENIIDESGMPKERFSAEFPKEGPSILRIQQVVRGDSAAYFCASSDKPGQNTGELFFGEGSRLTVL.

This CDR3 is CASSLANREGYTF. CDR3 bases: TGTGCCAGCAGCTTAGCCAACAGGGAAGGCTACACCTTC. The chain uses TRBV7-6 and TRBJ1-2, with D possibly matching TRBD1 (6 bases). V shed 0 bases and J shed 8 bases, with 10 bases lying between them. The CDR3 totals 13 residues. Germline CDR1 is SGHVS and CDR2 is FNYEAQ.

In its sample, this clone was seen once. This rearrangement joins TRBV7-9 to TRBJ2-3; a weak D match, TRBD2 (5 bases). Germline CDR1 reads SEHNR; CDR2 reads FQNEAQ (reference sequence). The germline V and J ends were trimmed by 5 bases and 10 bases, with 13 bases remaining between them. This CDR3 spans 12 amino acids. The CDR3 loop is CASSRIARAQYF. CDR3 bases: TGTGCCAGCAGCCGGATAGCGCGTGCGCAGTATTTT.

V gene TRBV4-1 combines with J gene TRBJ1-2, with 12 positions matching TRBD1. This CDR3 is 15 amino acids long. After removal of 5 bases from V and 6 bases from J, the junction contained 7 bases not matched to a gene. CDR1 is MGHRA, CDR2 YSYEKL, per germline. The chain's CDR3 is CASSKGQGASHGYTF. CDR3 DNA sequence: TGCGCCAGCAGCAAGGGACAGGGGGCGAGCCATGGCTACACCTTC.

V usage is TRBV11-2 and J usage is TRBJ1-6; D might be TRBD1 (5 bases). Germline V lookup: CDR1 SGHAT, CDR2 FQNNGV. Trimming took off 1 base at V and 9 bases at J, with 10 bases between the two ends. This CDR3 is built from 14 residues. CDR3 residues: CASSLAARVSPLHF. CDR3 DNA sequence: TGTGCCAGCAGCTTAGCTGCCAGGGTTTCACCCCTCCACTTT.

V is TRBV19 and J is TRBJ2-7; 11 bases are a match to TRBD2. The junction had 4 bases not matched to a gene; V was cut back by 4 bases and J by 2 bases. This CDR3 contains 15 residues. Germline V gives CDR1 LNHDA, CDR2 SQIVND (reference sequence). The CDR3 DNA reads as TGTGCCAGTAGTACTGAACTAGCGGGAGCCTACGAGCAGTACTTC. It translates to CASSTELAGAYEQYF.

This clone was counted once. The chain joins TRBV3-1 (or the pseudogene TRBV3-2) to TRBJ1-2, with 9 bases identical to TRBD1. Germline V gene sequence: CDR1 LGHDT, CDR2 YNNKEL (reference sequence). V gave up 4 bases and J gave up 2 bases; unmatched junction bases: 8. The CDR3 has 16 residues. CDR3 DNA sequence: TGTGCCAGCAGCCGCCTGGGACAGGGAGGCAACTATGGCTACACCTTC. Translated: CASSRLGQGGNYGYTF.

The chain couples TRBV30 to TRBJ2-7; 10 bases fit TRBD2. Germline V gene lookup returns CDR1 GTSNPN and CDR2 SVGIG (reference sequence). The trim removed 2 bases at V and 0 bases at J, leaving 10 bases unmatched. The CDR3 extends over 17 amino acids. CDR3 bases: TGTGCCTGGAGTCCATGGACTAGCGGAACCCTCTCCTACGAGCAGTACTTC. Encoded protein: CAWSPWTSGTLSYEQYF.

The chain recombines TRBV6-1 with TRBJ1-1, with 9 bases fitting TRBD1. From germline, CDR1 is MNHNS and CDR2 SASEGT. J lost 6 bases, V lost 2 bases, and 4 bases had no gene match. This CDR3 is 14 amino acids long. The CDR3 protein is CASSEFDRGAEAFF. The CDR3 DNA sequence: TGTGCCAGCAGTGAATTTGACAGGGGGGCTGAAGCTTTCTTT.

The chain recombines TRBV5-4 with TRBJ2-1, with 10 bases that match TRBD2. J gave up 7 bases and V 2 bases, and 3 bases lay outside the gene matches. Germline lookup yields CDR1 SGHNT and CDR2 YYREEE (reference sequence). The CDR3 is made up of 14 amino acids. The CDR3 sequence: CASSFSSGRNEQFF. The CDR3 nucleotides are TGTGCCAGCAGCTTTTCTAGCGGGAGAAATGAGCAGTTCTTC.